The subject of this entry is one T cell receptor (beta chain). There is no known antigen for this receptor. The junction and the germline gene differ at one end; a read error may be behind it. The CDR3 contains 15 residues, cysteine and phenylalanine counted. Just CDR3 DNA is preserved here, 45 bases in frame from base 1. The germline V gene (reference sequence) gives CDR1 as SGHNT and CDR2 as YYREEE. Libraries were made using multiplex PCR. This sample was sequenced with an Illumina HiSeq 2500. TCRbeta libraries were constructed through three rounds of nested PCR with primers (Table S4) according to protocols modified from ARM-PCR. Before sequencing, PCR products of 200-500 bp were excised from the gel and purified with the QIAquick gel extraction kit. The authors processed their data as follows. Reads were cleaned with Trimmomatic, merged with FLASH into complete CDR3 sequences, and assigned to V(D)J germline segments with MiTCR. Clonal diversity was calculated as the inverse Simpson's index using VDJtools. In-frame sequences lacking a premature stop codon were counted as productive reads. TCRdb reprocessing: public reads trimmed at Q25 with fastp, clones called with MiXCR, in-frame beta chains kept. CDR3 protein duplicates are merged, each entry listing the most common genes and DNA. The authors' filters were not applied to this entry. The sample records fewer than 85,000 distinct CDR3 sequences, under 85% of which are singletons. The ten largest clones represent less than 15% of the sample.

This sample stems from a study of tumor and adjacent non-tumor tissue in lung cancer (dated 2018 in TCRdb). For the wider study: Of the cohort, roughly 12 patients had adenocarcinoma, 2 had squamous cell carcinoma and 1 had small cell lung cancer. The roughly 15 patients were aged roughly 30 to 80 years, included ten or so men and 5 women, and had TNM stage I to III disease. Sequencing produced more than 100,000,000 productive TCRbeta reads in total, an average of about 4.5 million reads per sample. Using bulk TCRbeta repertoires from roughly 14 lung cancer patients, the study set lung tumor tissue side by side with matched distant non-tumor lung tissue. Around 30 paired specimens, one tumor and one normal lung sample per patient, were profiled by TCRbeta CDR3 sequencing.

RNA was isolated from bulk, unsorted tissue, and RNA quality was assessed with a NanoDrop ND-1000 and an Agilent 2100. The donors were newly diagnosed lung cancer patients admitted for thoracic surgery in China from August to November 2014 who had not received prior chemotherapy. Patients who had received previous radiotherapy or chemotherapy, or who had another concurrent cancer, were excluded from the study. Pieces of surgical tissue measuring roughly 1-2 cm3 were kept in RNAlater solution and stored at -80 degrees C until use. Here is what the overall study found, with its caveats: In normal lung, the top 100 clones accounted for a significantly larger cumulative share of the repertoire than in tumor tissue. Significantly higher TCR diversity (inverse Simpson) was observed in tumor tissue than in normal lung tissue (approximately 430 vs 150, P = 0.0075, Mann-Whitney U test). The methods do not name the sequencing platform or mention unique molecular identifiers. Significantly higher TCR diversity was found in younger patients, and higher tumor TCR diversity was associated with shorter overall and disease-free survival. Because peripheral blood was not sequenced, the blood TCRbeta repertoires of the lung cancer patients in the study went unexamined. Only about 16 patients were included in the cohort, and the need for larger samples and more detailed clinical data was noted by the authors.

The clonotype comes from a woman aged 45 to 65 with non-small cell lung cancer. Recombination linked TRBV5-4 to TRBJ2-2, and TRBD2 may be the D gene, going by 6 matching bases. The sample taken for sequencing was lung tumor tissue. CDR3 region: CASSIGLHNTGEMFF. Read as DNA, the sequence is TGTGCCAGCTCCATCGGACTACATAACACCGGGGAGATGTTTTTT.